What follows are 10 T cell receptor beta chains derived from one specimen sequenced in a study of T cell responses to AZD1222 COVID-19 vaccine. Profiling relied on immunoSEQ multiplex PCR, and the TCRdb table lists in-frame clones only, not all of them. The data show tens of thousands of clones, around 88% seen once. The input for sequencing was peripheral blood, taken 28 days after the second AZD1222 dose. All receptors come from an adult who received the AZD1222 COVID-19 vaccine.

The gene calls are TRBV19 and TRBJ1-2; 9 positions agree with TRBD1. V lost 6 bases and J lost 5; bases outside the gene matches: 4. There are 13 residues in the CDR3. Germline V gene data show CDR1 as LNHDA and CDR2 as SQIVND (reference sequence). The CDR3 coding sequence is TGTGCCAGTAGCCTACAGGGGGCGTATGGCTACACCTTC. Amino acids: CASSLQGAYGYTF.

This chain connects TRBV12-3 or TRBV12-4 to TRBJ2-2, with unresolved D. The CDR3 consists of 11 residues. The germline V and J ends were trimmed by 6 bases and 4 bases, with 3 bases remaining between them. As DNA, the CDR3 is TGTGCCAGCAGACCCACCGGGGAGCTGTTTTTT. Translation: CASRPTGELFF.

This rearrangement joins TRBV11-3 to TRBJ2-1; no clear D gene. V was cut by 1 base and J by 9 bases, with 16 bases left in between. Germline loops: CDR1 SGHNT, CDR2 YENEEA. The CDR3 totals 15 residues. The CDR3 is CASSLAGYRPGEQFF. The CDR3 DNA reads TGTGCCAGCAGCTTAGCGGGTTATCGTCCAGGTGAGCAGTTCTTC.

J is TRBJ2-1 and V is TRBV10-3; 11 bases are shared with TRBD2. Germline CDR1 is ENHRY and CDR2 is SYGVKD. V trimming: 6 bases; J trimming: 8 bases; junction bases outside the gene matches: 9. This CDR3 is 15 amino acids long. This CDR3 is CAIRQSTSGEDEQFF. The CDR3 DNA follows: TGTGCCATCAGACAATCGACTAGCGGGGAGGATGAGCAGTTCTTC.

V and J are TRBV9 and TRBJ1-1; 10 positions agree with TRBD1. Germline-derived CDR1 and CDR2 are SGDLS and YYNGEE. The V and J ends lost 4 bases and 6 bases, in that order; junction bases with no gene match: 6. The CDR3 is made up of 14 amino acids. The CDR3 loop is CASSPPGQGSEAFF. CDR3 sequence (DNA): TGTGCCAGCAGCCCTCCGGGACAGGGGTCTGAAGCTTTCTTT.

The chain uses TRBV27 and TRBJ2-7; TRBD1 is a possible D gene (6 bases). The CDR3 is 14 residues long. CDR1 MNHEY and CDR2 SMNVEV come from the germline V gene (reference sequence). Trimming stripped 5 bases from V and 4 bases from J, with 15 bases between. The CDR3, as DNA: TGTGCCAGCAGTACAGGGCCGCCGACTTACGAGCAGTACTTC. As protein: CASSTGPPTYEQYF.

This chain connects TRBV30 to TRBJ1-1; the match to TRBD1 covers 7 bases. This CDR3 region has 14 residues. Germline lookup yields CDR1 GTSNPN and CDR2 SVGIG (reference sequence). Losses at the gene ends were 3 bases for V and 3 bases for J; bases not matched to a gene: 7. For the CDR3, the DNA is TGTGCCTGGAGGTTTGCAGGGGGGCACACTGAAGCTTTCTTT. Translating gives CAWRFAGGHTEAFF.

This chain joins TRBV6-1 and TRBJ1-2, with a weak D call TRBD1 (5 bases). Between the trimmed V and J ends, which lost 3 bases and 5 bases, there was a span of 25 bases. CDR1 and CDR2 (germline): MNHNS, SASEGT. CDR3 length: 18 residues. CDR3 protein: CASSDGGAPRGRRYGYTF. The CDR3, as DNA: TGTGCCAGCAGTGACGGTGGGGCCCCCAGAGGACGACGGTATGGCTACACCTTC.

This clone appeared once. The chain combines TRBV7-6 with TRBJ1-4; D ambiguous. The CDR3 consists of 13 residues. Germline lookup yields CDR1 SGHVS and CDR2 FNYEAQ. V was pared by 1 base and J by 4 bases, with 4 bases between. The CDR3 DNA reads TGTGCCAGCAGCTTAGGACATAATGAAAAACTGTTTTTT. Translating gives CASSLGHNEKLFF.

The chain couples TRBV19 to TRBJ1-5, with D perhaps matching TRBD1 (5 bases). The CDR3 is 15 amino acids. The V end lost 1 base, the J end lost 1 base, and 8 bases lay between the germline ends. CDR1 and CDR2 from the germline V gene are LNHDA and SQIVND (reference sequence). CDR3 sequence: CASSIVQGSNQPQHF. CDR3 DNA sequence: TGTGCCAGTAGTATAGTGCAGGGCAGCAATCAGCCCCAGCATTTT.